The clone carrying this TCR beta chain appeared a single time. As yet, its antigen is unknown. With baseline, cycle 4 day 1, and cycle 7 day 1 as timepoints, blood was sampled. Sequenced by immunoSEQ multiplex PCR; TCRdb stores in-frame clones only, minus some. This sample carries 70,000 or so clones, around 85% of them seen once, and the ten largest clones take about 6.3%. The record originates from a study of OX40 agonist ivuxolimab in advanced cancers. Overall study: Across the patients, intravenous ivuxolimab was delivered every 2 weeks at 0.01 to 10 mg/kg. Study-level points and caveats: At doses 0.1 to 3.0 mg/kg, CD4+ and CD8+ clones expanded.

This TCR came from an adult with an advanced solid tumor such as melanoma, head and neck, liver or kidney cancer. The sequenced sample was CD4+ or CD8+ T cells sorted from blood, obtained in a trial of the OX40 agonist ivuxolimab.

CDR3 DNA sequence: TGTGCCAGCAGCTTGGTTGACCCGAATGAAAAACTGTTTTTT. It specifies CASSLVDPNEKLFF. This chain uses TRBV5-4 with TRBJ1-4; D is ambiguous. V was trimmed by 0 bases and J by 5 bases, leaving 8 bases between them. The CDR3 is 14 residues long. Looked up from germline, CDR1 is SGHNT and CDR2 is YYREEE (reference sequence). The full variable domain, with the rest looked up from reference TRBV5-4 and TRBJ1-4, is ETGVTQSPTHLIKTRGQQVTLRCSSQSGHNTVSWYQQALGQGPQFIFQYYREEENGRGNFPPRFSGLQFPNYSSELNVNALELDDSALYLCASSLVDPNEKLFFGSGTQLSVL.